A single T cell receptor beta chain is shown here with its context. Its antigen is as yet unknown. Cell sorting via CD45RO/CCR7/CD25/CD127/CD95/CD27 was performed to obtain CD4+ naive, central memory, regulatory and stem cell-like memory cells. These data belong to a study of beta chain features in type 1 diabetes. On the study more broadly: No age, gender or cell yield differences were seen between patients and healthy donors. General observations from the study: Compared with healthy donors, patients appeared to share more similar naive, central memory and regulatory TCRB repertoires. In cDNA sequencing, cells with high TCR expression could be over-represented. Moderately but significantly shorter TCRB CDR3s were found in Type 1 diabetes patients in all four CD4+ subsets.

This CDR3 has 15 residues. Trimming removed 0 bases from V and 5 bases from J; junction bases left unmatched: 7. Germline V gene lookup returns CDR1 SGHRS and CDR2 YFSETQ. Expressed TCRB transcripts were sequenced because the entire RNA isolate underwent reverse transcription. TCRdb's copy holds only in-frame clones and misses some; the assay was immunoSEQ multiplex PCR. The sample carries some 120,000 clones, 15% to 20% recorded once. The sample consisted of central memory CD4+ T cells from blood. The TCR comes from a man aged 18 to 30 with type 1 diabetes. The chain has TRBV5-1 and TRBJ2-5; 7 bases are shared with TRBD1. Written as DNA, the CDR3 is TGCGCCAGCAGCTTGGTTGCAGGGGGAATCGAGACCCAGTACTTC. Translation: CASSLVAGGIETQYF.